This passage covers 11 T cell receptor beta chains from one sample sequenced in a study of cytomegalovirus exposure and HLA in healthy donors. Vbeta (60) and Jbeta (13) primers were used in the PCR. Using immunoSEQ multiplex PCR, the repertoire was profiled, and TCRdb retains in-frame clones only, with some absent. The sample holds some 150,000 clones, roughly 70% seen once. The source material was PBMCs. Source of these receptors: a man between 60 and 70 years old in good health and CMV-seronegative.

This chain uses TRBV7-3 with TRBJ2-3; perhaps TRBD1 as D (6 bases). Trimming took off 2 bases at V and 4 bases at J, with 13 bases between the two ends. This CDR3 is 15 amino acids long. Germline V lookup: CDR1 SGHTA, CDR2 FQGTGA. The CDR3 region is CASSLYGSGADTQYF. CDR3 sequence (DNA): TGTGCCAGCAGCTTATACGGCTCAGGGGCAGATACGCAGTATTTT.

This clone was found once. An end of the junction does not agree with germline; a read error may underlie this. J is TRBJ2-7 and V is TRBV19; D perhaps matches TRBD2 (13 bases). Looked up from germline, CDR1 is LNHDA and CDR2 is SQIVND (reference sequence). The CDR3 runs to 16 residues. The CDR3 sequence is CASKGTSGTGGDPEHF. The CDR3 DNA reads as TGTGCCAGTAAAGGGACTAGCGGGACAGGGGGCGATCCCGAGCACTTC.

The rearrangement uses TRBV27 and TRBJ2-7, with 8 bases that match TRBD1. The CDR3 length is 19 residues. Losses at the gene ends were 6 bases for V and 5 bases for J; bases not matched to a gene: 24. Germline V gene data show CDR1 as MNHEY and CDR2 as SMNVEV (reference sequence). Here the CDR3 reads CASSPRLQGATDPPHEQYF. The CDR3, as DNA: TGTGCCAGCAGCCCCCGGCTCCAGGGGGCTACTGATCCCCCCCACGAGCAGTACTTC.

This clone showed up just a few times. The CDR3 spells CASSQAGSGRGTDTQYF. Written as DNA, the CDR3 is TGCGCCAGCAGCCAAGCAGGTAGCGGGAGGGGAACAGATACGCAGTATTTT. The J gene is TRBJ2-3, the V gene TRBV4-1, with 11 bases identical to TRBD2. The J segment lost 3 bases and the V segment lost 1 base, leaving 6 bases of the junction unmatched. The CDR3 is 17 residues long. Germline V CDR1 and CDR2: MGHRA, YSYEKL.

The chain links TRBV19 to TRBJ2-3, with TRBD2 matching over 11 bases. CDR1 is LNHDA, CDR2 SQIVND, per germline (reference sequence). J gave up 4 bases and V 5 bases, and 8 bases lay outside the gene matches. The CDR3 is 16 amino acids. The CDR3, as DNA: TGTGCCAGTAGTTCCCTAGCGGGAGGATTGGCAGATACGCAGTATTTT. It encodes CASSSLAGGLADTQYF.

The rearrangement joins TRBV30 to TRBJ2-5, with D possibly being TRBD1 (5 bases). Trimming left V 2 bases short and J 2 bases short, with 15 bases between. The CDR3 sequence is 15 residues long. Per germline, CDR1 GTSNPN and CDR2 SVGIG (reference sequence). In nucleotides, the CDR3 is TGTGCCTGGAGTAGGGGCACAGGCTGGCAAGAGACCCAGTACTTC. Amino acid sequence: CAWSRGTGWQETQYF.

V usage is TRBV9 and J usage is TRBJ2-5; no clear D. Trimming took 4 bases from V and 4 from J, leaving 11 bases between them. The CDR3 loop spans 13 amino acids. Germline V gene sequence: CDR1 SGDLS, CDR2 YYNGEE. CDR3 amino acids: CASSSQPGETQYF. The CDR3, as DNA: TGTGCCAGCAGCTCCCAGCCAGGAGAGACCCAGTACTTC.

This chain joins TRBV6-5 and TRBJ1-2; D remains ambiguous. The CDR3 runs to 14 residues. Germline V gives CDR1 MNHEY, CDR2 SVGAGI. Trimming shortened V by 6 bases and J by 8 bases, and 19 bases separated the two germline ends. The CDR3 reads CASSPPTPTDGYTF. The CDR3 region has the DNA TGTGCCAGCAGCCCCCCAACCCCCACAGACGGCTACACCTTC.

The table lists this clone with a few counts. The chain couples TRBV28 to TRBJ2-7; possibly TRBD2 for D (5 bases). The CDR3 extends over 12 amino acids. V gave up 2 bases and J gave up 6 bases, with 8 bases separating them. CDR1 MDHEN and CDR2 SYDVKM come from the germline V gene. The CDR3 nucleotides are TGTGCCAGCAGTTTACCCGGAGGCGAGCAGTACTTC. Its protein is CASSLPGGEQYF. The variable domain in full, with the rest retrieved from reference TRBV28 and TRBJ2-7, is DVKVTQSSRYLVKRTGEKVFLECVQDMDHENMFWYRQDPGLGLRLIYFSYDVKMKEKGDIPEGYSVSREKKERFSLILESASTNQTSMYLCASSLPGGEQYFGPGTRLTVT.

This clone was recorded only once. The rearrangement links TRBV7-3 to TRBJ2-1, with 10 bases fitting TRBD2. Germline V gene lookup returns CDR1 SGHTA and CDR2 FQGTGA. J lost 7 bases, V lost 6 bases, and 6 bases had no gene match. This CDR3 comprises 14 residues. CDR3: CASSKSGRGNEQFF. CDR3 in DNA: TGTGCCAGCAGTAAGAGCGGGAGGGGTAATGAGCAGTTCTTC.

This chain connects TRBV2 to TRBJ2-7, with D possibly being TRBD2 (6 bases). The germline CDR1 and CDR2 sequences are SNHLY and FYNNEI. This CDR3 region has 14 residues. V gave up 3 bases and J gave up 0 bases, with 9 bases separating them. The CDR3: CASSEERVSYEQYF. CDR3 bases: TGTGCCAGCAGTGAGGAGCGGGTCTCCTACGAGCAGTACTTC.